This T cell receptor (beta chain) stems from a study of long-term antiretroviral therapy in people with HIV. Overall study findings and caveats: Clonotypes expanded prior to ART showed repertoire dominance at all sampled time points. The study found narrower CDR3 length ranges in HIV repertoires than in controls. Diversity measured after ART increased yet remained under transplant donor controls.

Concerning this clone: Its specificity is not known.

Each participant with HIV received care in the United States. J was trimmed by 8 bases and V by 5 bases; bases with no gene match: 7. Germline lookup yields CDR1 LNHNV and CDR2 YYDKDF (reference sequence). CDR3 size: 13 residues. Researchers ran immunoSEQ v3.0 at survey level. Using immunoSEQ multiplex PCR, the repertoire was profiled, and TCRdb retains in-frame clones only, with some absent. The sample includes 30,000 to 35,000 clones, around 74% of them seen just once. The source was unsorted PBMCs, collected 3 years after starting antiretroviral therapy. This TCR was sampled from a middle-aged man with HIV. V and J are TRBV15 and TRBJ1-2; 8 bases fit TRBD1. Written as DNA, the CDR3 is TGTGCCACCAGCCTTCGGACAGGGCAAGGCTACACCTTC. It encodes CATSLRTGQGYTF. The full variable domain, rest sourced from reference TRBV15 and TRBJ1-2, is DAMVIQNPRYQVTQFGKPVTLSCSQTLNHNVMYWYQQKSSQAPKLLFHYYDKDFNNEADTPDNFQSRRPNTSFCFLDIRSPGLGDTAMYLCATSLRTGQGYTFGSGTRLTVV.